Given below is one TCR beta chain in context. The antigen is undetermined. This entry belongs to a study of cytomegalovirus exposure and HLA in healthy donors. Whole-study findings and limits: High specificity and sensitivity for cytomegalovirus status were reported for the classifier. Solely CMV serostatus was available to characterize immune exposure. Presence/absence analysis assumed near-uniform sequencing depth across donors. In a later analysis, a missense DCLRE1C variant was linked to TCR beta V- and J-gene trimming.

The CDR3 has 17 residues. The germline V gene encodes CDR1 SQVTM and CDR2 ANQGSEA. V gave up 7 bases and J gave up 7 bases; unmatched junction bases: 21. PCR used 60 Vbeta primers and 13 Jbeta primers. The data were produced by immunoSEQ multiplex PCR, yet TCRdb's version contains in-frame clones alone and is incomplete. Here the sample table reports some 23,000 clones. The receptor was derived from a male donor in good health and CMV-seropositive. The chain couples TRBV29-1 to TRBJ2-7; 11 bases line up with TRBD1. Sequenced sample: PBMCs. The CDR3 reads CSAQRTTGTGGKVEQYF. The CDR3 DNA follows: TGCAGCGCACAAAGGACTACCGGGACAGGGGGTAAGGTAGAGCAGTACTTC.